This TCR beta chain was sequenced for a study of shared clonotypes between healthy human individuals. General study results and limits: Sorted-subset sequencing was shown by rarefaction to be incomplete despite large depth. Sharing across a handful of donors was seen in 4% to 6.5% of naive CD4 clonotypes. Limited genetic and exposure-history diversity came from having few donors.

Details on this clone: The antigen is not known.

The CDR3 has 14 residues. Trimming pared 2 bases from V and 6 bases from J, leaving 13 bases between. Germline lookup yields CDR1 MNHEY and CDR2 SVGAGI. Assay execution took place at the deep level. TCRdb's table, derived via immunoSEQ multiplex PCR, lists solely in-frame clones and lacks some. The repertoire has roughly 2.2 million clones, more than 85% of them found once; the top ten carry about 0.39%. The clonotype originates from a man between 18 and 35 years old in good health. Some clones in this sample may be carry-over from other donors' samples. The chain recombines TRBV6-5 with TRBJ1-1, with a weak D call TRBD1 (5 bases). The sample comprised naive CD4+ T cells from PBMCs. Subset in this sample: CD45RA+ positively selected. The CDR3 DNA is TGTGCCAGCAGTTACCCCGGGACTAGCTCTGAAGCTTTCTTT. Protein sequence: CASSYPGTSSEAFF.